The 20 T cell receptor beta chains below all came from one sample that was sequenced in a study of OX40 agonist ivuxolimab in advanced cancers. Libraries were prepared by immunoSEQ multiplex PCR; TCRdb keeps only in-frame clonotypes and omits some of them. Of about 60,000 clones listed, approximately 89% are singletons. The sequenced sample was CD4+ or CD8+ T cells sorted from blood, obtained in a trial of the OX40 agonist ivuxolimab. All receptors derive from an adult with an advanced solid tumor such as melanoma, head and neck, liver or kidney cancer.

This clone occurred once. The chain links TRBV5-4 to TRBJ1-3; TRBD1 might be the D (6 bases). Trimming pared 2 bases from V and 4 bases from J, leaving 10 bases between. Looked up from germline, CDR1 is SGHNT and CDR2 is YYREEE (reference sequence). The CDR3 runs to 14 residues. The CDR3 DNA reads TGTGCCAGCAGCTTCAGGGGAGGGGGAAACACCATATATTTT. Residues: CASSFRGGGNTIYF.

The chain recombines TRBV2 with TRBJ2-3, with 9 bases fitting TRBD2. The germline gives CDR1 SNHLY, CDR2 FYNNEI. J was trimmed by 5 bases and V by 7 bases; bases with no gene match: 10. The length of the CDR3 is 15 residues. CDR3 protein: CASTKAGGGGDTQYF. DNA of the CDR3: TGTGCCAGCACAAAGGCGGGAGGGGGAGGAGATACGCAGTATTTT.

The J gene is TRBJ1-5, the V gene TRBV28; D is ambiguous. Between the trimmed V and J ends, which lost 3 bases and 4 bases, there was a span of 7 bases. Germline V CDR1 and CDR2: MDHEN, SYDVKM. The CDR3 extends over 13 amino acids. CDR3: CASSLTVNQPQHF. Written as DNA, the CDR3 is TGTGCCAGCAGTTTGACGGTAAATCAGCCCCAGCATTTT.

This chain links TRBV6-1 with TRBJ1-5; the D is unclear. From germline, CDR1 is MNHNS and CDR2 SASEGT. V shed 9 bases and J shed 0 bases, with 9 bases lying between them. The CDR3 contains 13 residues. The CDR3 DNA reads TGTGCCAGTCAGCCTAATAGCAATCAGCCCCAGCATTTT. This translates into CASQPNSNQPQHF.

This chain connects TRBV28 to TRBJ2-5, with 10 bases aligning to TRBD2. V was pared by 7 bases and J by 11 bases, with 10 bases of the junction left unmatched. CDR1 is MDHEN, CDR2 SYDVKM, per germline. This CDR3 is built from 13 residues. CDR3 nucleotide sequence: TGTGCCAGCACCCTAGCGGGAGAGGGGGAGCAGTACTTC. It encodes CASTLAGEGEQYF. The whole variable domain, filled in from reference TRBV28 and TRBJ2-5, reads DVKVTQSSRYLVKRTGEKVFLECVQDMDHENMFWYRQDPGLGLRLIYFSYDVKMKEKGDIPEGYSVSREKKERFSLILESASTNQTSMYLCASTLAGEGEQYFGPGTRLLVL.

The genes are TRBV27 and TRBJ1-1, with TRBD1 identical over 9 bases. Germline assignment: CDR1 MNHEY and CDR2 SMNVEV (reference sequence). Losses at the gene ends were 9 bases for V and 2 bases for J; bases not matched to a gene: 4. The CDR3 is made up of 13 amino acids. CDR3 loop: CASNRGHNTEAFF. The CDR3 DNA follows: TGTGCCAGTAACAGGGGGCATAACACTGAAGCTTTCTTT.

This rearrangement joins TRBV28 to TRBJ1-3; D remains ambiguous. The CDR3 covers 11 residues. Per germline, CDR1 MDHEN and CDR2 SYDVKM. V lost 5 bases and J lost 11, with 10 bases in between. This CDR3 is CASSQRSSIYF. In DNA, the CDR3 is TGTGCCAGCAGTCAGAGGTCCTCCATATATTTT. The full variable domain, in which reference TRBV28 and TRBJ1-3 provide the parts outside the CDR3, is DVKVTQSSRYLVKRTGEKVFLECVQDMDHENMFWYRQDPGLGLRLIYFSYDVKMKEKGDIPEGYSVSREKKERFSLILESASTNQTSMYLCASSQRSSIYFGEGSWLTVV.

The gene calls are TRBV2 and TRBJ1-5, with TRBD1 as a possible D gene (5 bases). The germline V and J ends were trimmed by 3 bases and 3 bases, with 18 bases remaining between them. Germline loops: CDR1 SNHLY, CDR2 FYNNEI. The CDR3 totals 17 residues. The CDR3, as DNA: TGTGCCAGCAGTGATGGCAGGGTTGGGGGAGACAATCAGCCCCAGCATTTT. Its translation: CASSDGRVGGDNQPQHF.

J is TRBJ2-7 and V is TRBV7-2, with 11 positions matching TRBD2. The CDR3 contains 15 residues. Trimming cost V 2 bases and J 2 bases; bases outside gene matches: 2. The V gene's germline CDR1 is SGHTA and CDR2 FQGNSA. For the CDR3, the DNA is TGTGCCAGCAGCTTAACTAGCGGGGGAACCTACGAGCAGTACTTC. Translation: CASSLTSGGTYEQYF. The full variable domain, in which reference TRBV7-2 and TRBJ2-7 provide the parts outside the CDR3, is GAGVSQSPSNKVTEKGKDVELRCDPISGHTALYWYRQSLGQGLEFLIYFQGNSAPDKSGLPSDRFSAERTGGSVSTLTIQRTQQEDSAVYLCASSLTSGGTYEQYFGPGTRLTVT.

This clone was observed once. V and J are TRBV27 and TRBJ1-1; maybe TRBD1 (6 bases). The CDR3 totals 15 residues. Germline-derived CDR1 and CDR2 are MNHEY and SMNVEV (reference sequence). Trimming stripped 0 bases from V and 5 bases from J, with 13 bases between. In nucleotides, the CDR3 is TGTGCCAGCAGTTTATCGATCGGGGGCTGGACTGAAGCTTTCTTT. It specifies CASSLSIGGWTEAFF.

The chain links TRBV5-4 to TRBJ2-1, with 8 bases lining up with TRBD2. Germline lookup yields CDR1 SGHNT and CDR2 YYREEE (reference sequence). V lost 3 bases, J lost 8 bases, and 13 bases stayed unmatched. The CDR3 totals 16 residues. CDR3 bases: TGTGCCAGCAGCTCGGGGACTAGTCGAGGCTTTGATGAGCAGTTCTTC. It translates to CASSSGTSRGFDEQFF.

J is TRBJ2-5 and V is TRBV7-6, with 7 bases aligning to TRBD1. The germline V gene has CDR1 SGHVS and CDR2 FNYEAQ. The CDR3 has 14 amino acids. With V trimmed by 2 bases and J by 5 bases, 5 bases remained unmatched. Written as DNA, the CDR3 is TGTGCCAGCAGCTTACCTAACAGGGGTGAGACCCAGTACTTC. This codes for CASSLPNRGETQYF. The full variable domain, with the rest looked up from reference TRBV7-6 and TRBJ2-5, is GAGVSQSPRYKVTKRGQDVALRCDPISGHVSLYWYRQALGQGPEFLTYFNYEAQQDKSGLPNDRFSAERPEGSISTLTIQRTEQRDSAMYRCASSLPNRGETQYFGPGTRLLVL.

This clone has just one count. V and J are TRBV5-4 and TRBJ2-2; D is possibly TRBD1 or TRBD2 (5 bases each). CDR3 length: 16 amino acids. CDR1 SGHNT and CDR2 YYREEE come from the germline V gene (reference sequence). Trimming removed 3 bases from V and 5 bases from J, with 17 bases in between. The CDR3 DNA sequence: TGTGCCAGCAGCTCCCCCTGGGGGAGTGATACCGGGGAGCTGTTTTTT. Its protein is CASSSPWGSDTGELFF.

The chain carries TRBV19 and TRBJ2-6; 7 bases match TRBD1. Germline CDR1 reads LNHDA; CDR2 reads SQIVND (reference sequence). Trimming removed 2 bases from V and 3 bases from J; junction bases left unmatched: 7. The CDR3 runs 17 residues. CDR3 bases: TGTGCCAGTAGTATAAGGGCAGGGGGTGGTGGGGCCAACGTCCTGACTTTC. Its translation is CASSIRAGGGGANVLTF.

This clone was seen a handful of times. The CDR3 is CASNSVGLATSTDTQYF. CDR3 DNA sequence: TGCGCCAGCAACAGTGTAGGACTAGCGACTAGCACAGATACGCAGTATTTT. This chain links TRBV4-1 with TRBJ2-3, with 9 bases lining up with TRBD2. From germline, CDR1 is MGHRA and CDR2 YSYEKL. The CDR3 extends over 17 amino acids. V trimming: 7 bases; J trimming: 0 bases; junction bases outside the gene matches: 11.

V gene TRBV7-9 combines with J gene TRBJ1-2, with D maybe TRBD1 (6 bases). V dropped 5 bases and J dropped 4 bases, with 17 bases sitting between them. This CDR3 has 15 amino acids. Per the germline V gene, CDR1 is SEHNR and CDR2 is FQNEAQ (reference sequence). The DNA of the CDR3 is TGTGCCAGCAGCACTTTCCGGGACACCCTCTATGGCTACACCTTC. Encoded protein: CASSTFRDTLYGYTF.

This sequence joins TRBV18 and TRBJ2-3; a weak D match, TRBD2 (5 bases). This CDR3 region has 16 residues. Trimming left V 3 bases short and J 1 base short, with 14 bases between. CDR1 KGHSH and CDR2 LQKENI come from the germline V gene. The DNA of the CDR3 is TGTGCCAGCTCACCCGGTCCGGGAATTGGCACAGATACGCAGTATTTT. Protein sequence: CASSPGPGIGTDTQYF.

This clone was detected once. The gene calls are TRBV7-2 and TRBJ2-5; 10 positions agree with TRBD2. Germline CDR1 and CDR2: SGHTA and FQGNSA. With V trimmed by 2 bases and J by 1 base, 1 base remained unmatched. CDR3 size: 15 residues. The CDR3 reads CASSLSSGSQETQYF. Here the CDR3 DNA reads TGTGCCAGCAGCTTATCTAGCGGGAGCCAAGAGACCCAGTACTTC.

This rearrangement joins TRBV7-8 to TRBJ2-7; D perhaps matches TRBD2 (6 bases). Germline V gene data show CDR1 as SGHVS and CDR2 as FQNEAQ. V lost 5 bases to trimming and J lost 5 bases, with 19 bases between them. CDR3 length: 15 amino acids. CDR3 DNA sequence: TGTGCCAGCAGCGTGGAGGGCGCGGAGGTCCACGAGCAGTACTTC. Its protein is CASSVEGAEVHEQYF.

The V gene is TRBV2, the J gene TRBJ2-1, with 9 positions matching TRBD2. Germline lookup yields CDR1 SNHLY and CDR2 FYNNEI. This CDR3 contains 15 residues. With V trimmed by 8 bases and J by 2 bases, 7 bases remained unmatched. In DNA, the CDR3 is TGTGCCAGCGTCTTGCGGGAGGGAGCCTACAATGAGCAGTTCTTC. Translation: CASVLREGAYNEQFF. Looking up the rest from reference TRBV2 and TRBJ2-1 gives the full variable domain: EPEVTQTPSHQVTQMGQEVILRCVPISNHLYFYWYRQILGQKVEFLVSFYNNEISEKSEIFDDQFSVERPDGSNFTLKIRSTKLEDSAMYFCASVLREGAYNEQFFGPGTRLTVL.